Below, 5 T cell receptor beta chains from the same sample are listed, as sequenced in a study of OX40 agonist ivuxolimab in advanced cancers. Receptors were amplified or captured by the immunoSEQ multiplex PCR assay. In its TCRdb copy, this immuneACCESS table keeps in-frame sequences only and misses some clones. Where compared with another copy, unresolved V genes explain less than half of these, and the others have no known cause. The table for this sample lists 91,000 or so clones; approximately 84% of them were counted only once. The top ten hold about 1.9% of the sample. The sample consisted of CD4+ or CD8+ T cells sorted from blood, taken in a trial of the OX40 agonist ivuxolimab. Receptors originate from an adult with an advanced solid tumor such as melanoma, head and neck, liver or kidney cancer.

The chain joins TRBV6-5 to TRBJ2-7, with D unclear. The ends were cut back, 3 bases at V and 1 base at J, with 13 bases in the middle. CDR1 and CDR2 from the germline V gene are MNHEY and SVGAGI. This CDR3 region has 15 residues. CDR3 sequence: CASSYISVGSYEQYF. The DNA for the CDR3 is TGTGCCAGCAGTTATATTTCGGTCGGGTCCTACGAGCAGTACTTC.

This chain uses TRBV10-2 with TRBJ1-2; D is undetermined. CDR1 WSHSY and CDR2 SAAADI come from the germline V gene. Trimming shortened V by 3 bases and J by 4 bases, and 9 bases separated the two germline ends. This CDR3 region has 13 residues. The CDR3 nucleotides are TGCGCCAGCAGTGAAAGGGAAGCCTATGGCTACACCTTC. As protein: CASSEREAYGYTF.

This clone was seen a single time. The V call is TRBV6-5, the J call TRBJ1-4; D remains unclear. CDR3 length: 15 amino acids. V lost 5 bases and J lost 5, with 15 bases in between. CDR1 is MNHEY and CDR2 is SVGAGI in the germline V gene. The CDR3 sequence: CASSNNRAGNEKLFF. In DNA, the CDR3 is TGTGCCAGCAGTAATAACCGGGCCGGAAATGAAAAACTGTTTTTT.

This rearrangement joins TRBV27 to TRBJ2-1, with a possible D match to TRBD2 (6 bases). With 0 bases removed from V and 0 bases from J, the gap between germline ends came to 9 bases. Germline loops: CDR1 MNHEY, CDR2 SMNVEV (reference sequence). This CDR3 has 16 residues. The DNA of the CDR3 is TGTGCCAGCAGTTTATCGCCTAGCGTCTCCTACAATGAGCAGTTCTTC. Its protein product is CASSLSPSVSYNEQFF.

V usage is TRBV6-4 and J usage is TRBJ2-1; 9 nucleotides line up with TRBD2. From germline, CDR1 is MRHNA and CDR2 SNTAGT. The CDR3 is made up of 15 amino acids. Trimming took 9 bases from V and 5 from J; bases not matched to a gene: 11. This chain's CDR3 is CARGELAGGNNEQFF. CDR3 coding DNA: TGTGCCAGAGGGGAACTAGCGGGCGGAAACAATGAGCAGTTCTTC.